This record looks at one TCR beta chain sequence and its context. Its antigen remains unidentified. Profiled with immunoSEQ multiplex PCR; TCRdb holds only in-frame clones, not every one. The repertoire holds about 42,000 clones, with approximately 86% as singletons. The data are from a study of OX40 agonist ivuxolimab in advanced cancers. Study-wide context: Two cutaneous melanoma patients and one hepatocellular carcinoma patient, three in all, had partial responses. Study conclusions and caveats: Researchers did not determine the expanded peripheral T cells' antigen specificity. Doses of 0.1 to 3.0 mg/kg were accompanied by clonal expansion of CD4+ and CD8+ blood T cells by week 6. Certain nonresponders likewise exhibited a low normalized T-cell clonal expansion.

The V end was cut by 0 bases, the J end by 4 bases, with 12 bases between. Germline values: CDR1 MGHRA, CDR2 YSYEKL. CDR3 size: 15 residues. This chain connects TRBV4-1 to TRBJ2-5, with D tentatively TRBD1 or TRBD2 (6 bases each). The receptor was isolated from an adult with an advanced solid tumor such as melanoma, head and neck, liver or kidney cancer. The sample here was CD4+ or CD8+ T cells sorted from blood, taken in a trial of the OX40 agonist ivuxolimab. CDR3 DNA sequence: TGCGCCAGCAGCCAAGACGAGGGGGGCTTAGAGACCCAGTACTTC. Its translation: CASSQDEGGLETQYF.